These 13 T cell receptor beta chains were sequenced from one sample in a study of T cells in Graves' hyperthyroidism and ophthalmopathy. Template material for amplifying TCR beta CDR3 regions consisted of RNA transcripts. Initially, a first-round RT-PCR of the TCR CDR3 employed the HTBI primer set. TCRdb itself ran the multiplex PCR reads through MiXCR, one entry per CDR3 protein. Here the sample spans hundreds of thousands of distinct CDR3 sequences, 11% to 15% being singletons. Sequencing was carried out using blood. These receptors all come from a woman under 30 with Graves' hyperthyroidism.

Turning to this clonotype: Just one base apart from a much larger clone, this may be a read error. This chain uses TRBV3-1 with TRBJ1-1; D unclear. V was shortened by 4 bases and J by 4 bases, with 16 bases between the two germline ends. This CDR3 has 15 amino acids. CDR1 is LGHDT, CDR2 YNNKEL, per germline (reference sequence). CDR3 region: CASSPLGGGVTEAFF. As DNA, the CDR3 is TGTGCCAGCAGCCCCTTAGGTGGCGGGGTCACTGAAGCTTTCTTT.

This clonotype appeared once. V gene TRBV28 combines with J gene TRBJ2-7; TRBD2 matches 8 bases. This CDR3 contains 13 residues. The V and J ends lost 6 bases and 6 bases, in that order; junction bases with no gene match: 7. Germline values: CDR1 MDHEN, CDR2 SYDVKM. The CDR3 sequence: CASSYSGDGEQYF. DNA of the CDR3: TGTGCCAGCAGCTATAGCGGGGATGGCGAGCAGTACTTC.

This clonotype occurred a few times. V gene TRBV27 combines with J gene TRBJ2-1; tentatively, D is TRBD2 (5 bases). CDR3 length: 14 amino acids. From germline, CDR1 is MNHEY and CDR2 SMNVEV (reference sequence). V was pared by 6 bases and J by 0 bases, with 9 bases between. Here the CDR3 DNA reads TGTGCCAGCAGCCACGGGGACTCCTACAATGAGCAGTTCTTC. This sequence encodes CASSHGDSYNEQFF.

This chain connects TRBV7-3 to TRBJ2-2; D uncertain. The V and J ends lost 2 bases and 5 bases respectively, with 21 bases between them. Germline V gene lookup returns CDR1 SGHTA and CDR2 FQGTGA. The CDR3 has 18 residues. The CDR3 bases are TGTGCCAGCAGCTTACCTCGGGTAGCTGATAGTAGAACCGGGGAGCTGTTTTTT. It specifies CASSLPRVADSRTGELFF.

This chain joins TRBV20-1 and TRBJ2-1; 7 nucleotides align to TRBD1. Germline lookup yields CDR1 DFQATT and CDR2 SNEGSKA (reference sequence). Trimming removed 6 bases from V and 10 bases from J; junction bases left unmatched: 9. This CDR3 has 12 amino acids. This chain's CDR3 is CSATTGQGEQFF. The CDR3 DNA reads TGCAGTGCCACGACAGGGCAGGGCGAGCAGTTCTTC.

The gene calls are TRBV29-1 and TRBJ2-2, with 7 nucleotides matching TRBD1. CDR1 is SQVTM, CDR2 ANQGSEA, per germline. The CDR3 spans 16 residues. V shed 7 bases and J 1 base; nucleotides not matched to a gene: 12. In DNA form, the CDR3 reads TGCAGCGCCCAAACGAGGGGGCGTCGGAACACCGGGGAGCTGTTTTTT. Translated: CSAQTRGRRNTGELFF.

This clonotype showed up just a few times. This rearrangement joins TRBV20-1 to TRBJ1-1, with D uncertain. CDR3 length: 14 amino acids. The V and J ends lost 6 bases and 1 base respectively, with 15 bases between them. CDR1 and CDR2 from the germline V gene are DFQATT and SNEGSKA (reference sequence). CDR3 sequence: CSAERAAGNTEAFF. The CDR3 DNA reads TGCAGTGCCGAACGGGCCGCTGGGAACACTGAAGCTTTCTTT.

The V and J genes are TRBV19 and TRBJ2-1, with 7 bases that match TRBD2. V trimming: 6 bases; J trimming: 7 bases; junction bases outside the gene matches: 3. Germline V gene lookup returns CDR1 LNHDA and CDR2 SQIVND (reference sequence). The CDR3 covers 12 residues. The CDR3 spells CASRLGRNEQFF. In DNA, the CDR3 is TGTGCCAGTAGACTCGGGAGGAATGAGCAGTTCTTC.

This clonotype was counted ten times or more. The chain is built from TRBV11-2 and TRBJ2-1; the D gene is possibly TRBD2 (6 bases). Germline V gene data show CDR1 as SGHAT and CDR2 as FQNNGV. V lost 9 bases and J lost 0, with 12 bases in between. The CDR3 loop spans 14 amino acids. The CDR3 coding sequence is TGTGCCAGTAACCGGGACTTCTCCTACAATGAGCAGTTCTTC. Translation gives CASNRDFSYNEQFF. Looking up the rest from reference TRBV11-2 and TRBJ2-1 gives the full variable domain: EAGVAQSPRYKIIEKRQSVAFWCNPISGHATLYWYQQILGQGPKLLIQFQNNGVVDDSQLPKDRFSAERLKGVDSTLKIQPAKLEDSAVYLCASNRDFSYNEQFFGPGTRLTVL.

The chain links TRBV10-3 to TRBJ1-1, with D possibly being TRBD1 (6 bases). Germline V gene sequence: CDR1 ENHRY, CDR2 SYGVKD. Deletions cut 7 bases from V and 7 bases from J, with 13 bases between. This CDR3 spans 12 amino acids. CDR3 nucleotide sequence: TGTGCCATCAAGGGGGGGCCTTATGAAGCTTTCTTT. Translated: CAIKGGPYEAFF.

This clonotype was counted ten times or more. V is TRBV7-2 and J is TRBJ1-1; the D is unclear. Germline assignment: CDR1 SGHTA and CDR2 FQGNSA. V lost 2 bases, J lost 1 base, and 8 bases lay in between. The CDR3 loop spans 14 amino acids. Here the CDR3 reads CASSLPAANTEAFF. The CDR3 nucleotides read TGTGCCAGCAGCTTACCGGCAGCGAACACTGAAGCTTTCTTT.

This clonotype was seen a few times. The rearrangement uses TRBV20-1 and TRBJ2-7; 14 bases fit TRBD2. The CDR3 covers 22 residues. The V segment lost 0 bases and the J segment 0 bases; nucleotides outside the gene matches: 19. In germline, CDR1 is DFQATT, CDR2 SNEGSKA (reference sequence). CDR3 protein: CSARDRTSGRTRLLTSSYEQYF. Written as DNA, the CDR3 is TGCAGTGCTAGAGATCGGACTAGCGGGAGGACGCGGCTCCTAACGAGCTCCTACGAGCAGTACTTC.

This clonotype was observed at least ten times. One end of the junction does not line up with germline, which may come from a read error. The chain recombines TRBV7-3 with TRBJ2-7; D perhaps matches TRBD2 (5 bases). Germline V gene lookup returns CDR1 SGHTA and CDR2 FQGTGA. This CDR3 is 17 amino acids long. The CDR3 loop is CASSITRPPSPRNEQYF. In nucleotides, the CDR3 is TGTGCCAGCAGCATAACTAGACCACCTTCCCCTCGGAACGAGCAGTACTTC.